This is a list of T cell receptor beta chains from one sample in a study of T cell repertoires in cytomegalovirus infection. TCRdb re-derived calls from the reads in MiXCR, one entry per CDR3 protein. Of about 100,000 distinct CDR3 sequences listed, 25% to 30% are singletons. For these receptors, no antigen is known. Material: CD8+ T cells from cultured PBMCs, obtained from culture after CMV antigen stimulation. The receptors here all came from a human donor in good health (CMV status not recorded). Some clones in this sample may be carry-over from other donors' samples. CDR3s leave out the opening cysteine and the closing phenylalanine or tryptophan.

TRBJ2-6,TRBV7-6,17,ASSPRLLAGNSGANVLT
TRBJ2-5,TRBV4-1,14,ASSQDGGTHKETQY
TRBJ2-3,TRBV5-4,13,ASSYGTSYTDTQY
TRBJ2-7,TRBV10-3,10,AISELEGEQY
TRBJ2-1,TRBV4-1,15,ASSQDGGAGSYNEQF
TRBJ2-1,TRBV6-5,13,ASRTERGAWNEQF
TRBJ1-2,TRBV29-1,11,SVASRGTAGYT
TRBJ2-5,TRBV7-9,14,ASSLAVTSGQETQY
TRBJ2-7,TRBV27,14,ASSHSAGDRSYEQY
TRBJ2-7,TRBV12-3/TRBV12-4,12,ASSLKSGGYEQY
TRBJ2-3,TRBV7-2,14,ASSPGGTLLGDTQY
TRBJ1-1,TRBV18,12,ASSETGADTEAF
TRBJ2-2,TRBV29-1,11,SVGQGSAGELF
TRBJ1-1,TRBV12-3/TRBV12-4,11,ASSFTENTEAF
TRBJ2-7,TRBV5-6,11,ASSSSGGYEQY
TRBJ2-5,TRBV3-1,17,ASRKIRFLAGGPQETQY
TRBJ1-6,TRBV5-4,13,ASSLDQGVNSPLH
TRBJ1-1,TRBV4-1,13,ASSQEGRQGTEAF
TRBJ2-7,TRBV7-9,11,ASSLFSSYEQY
TRBJ1-2,TRBV7-2,13,ASSLLASTPYGYT
TRBJ2-7,TRBV5-1,14,ASSLDGDSNNYEQY
TRBJ2-3,TRBV5-1,14,ASSLDDSGGAWTQY
TRBJ1-4,TRBV7-2,11,ASSLGRDEKLF
TRBJ2-3,TRBV6-2/TRBV6-3,14,ASSLLTSADTDTQY
TRBJ1-2,TRBV7-9,13,ASSSPRQEGYGYT
TRBJ2-5,TRBV27,12,ASSLDPGVGTQY
TRBJ2-1,TRBV7-6,10,ASSPRENEQF
TRBJ1-1,TRBV10-3,11,AISDLLPTEAF
TRBJ2-5,TRBV4-2,14,ASSQDPGVPGETQY
TRBJ2-7,TRBV12-3/TRBV12-4,9,ACTQGYEQY
TRBJ2-5,TRBV7-8,13,ASGEGPQIQETQY
TRBJ1-1,TRBV7-3,12,ASSENDGKFEAF
TRBJ1-1,TRBV3-1,17,ASSQEFPPGNRMNTEAF
TRBJ1-6,TRBV15,12,ATSRADRDSPLH
TRBJ1-1,TRBV29-1,12,SVGGTAKNTEAF
TRBJ2-2,TRBV5-6,10,ASSPNTGELF
TRBJ1-2,TRBV11-2,10,ASSSSDYGYT
TRBJ2-2,TRBV6-5,14,ASSYVQGADTGELF
TRBJ2-7,TRBV5-6,13,ASSPRRDRHYEQY
TRBJ1-1,TRBV20-1,13,SASQPISMNTEAF
TRBJ1-5,TRBV12-3/TRBV12-4,13,ASSDAAGGFQPQH